The 20 T cell receptor beta chains reported below all come from one sample, sequenced in a study of post-analysis software for immune sequencing data. The antigens these receptors bind are not known. General study points: About five TRBV segments were more frequent in patients than controls; TRBV5-6, TRBV5-1 and TRBV20-1 belonged to this group.

The library was made from cDNA and included unique molecular identifiers. One entry per CDR3 protein, called by TCRdb with MiXCR from the PCR reads. Counted here are hundreds of thousands of distinct CDR3 sequences, roughly 36% occurring once; the ten biggest clones make up under 15%. Source material: blood. Receptors were obtained from a girl between 5 and 17 years old with multiple sclerosis.

This clonotype has a handful of counts. V usage is TRBV20-1 and J usage is TRBJ1-1, with D possibly TRBD1 on 5 matching bases. V was shortened by 2 bases and J by 4 bases, with 11 bases between the two germline ends. Looked up from germline, CDR1 is DFQATT and CDR2 is SNEGSKA (reference sequence). This CDR3 has 13 residues. The DNA of the CDR3 is TGCAGTGCTAGACTACCAGGGAGCACTGAAGCTTTCTTT. Amino acid sequence: CSARLPGSTEAFF.

This clonotype was counted a few times. The rearrangement joins TRBV11-3 to TRBJ2-7; 7 nucleotides line up with TRBD1. CDR1 SGHNT and CDR2 YENEEA come from the germline V gene. There are 14 residues in the CDR3. V lost 5 bases and J lost 4; bases outside the gene matches: 8. CDR3 nucleotide sequence: TGTGCCAGCAGCCCACCGGACAGGAGGTACGAGCAGTACTTC. Its protein is CASSPPDRRYEQYF.

This clonotype showed up just a few times. One junction end disagrees with the germline gene, perhaps due to a read error. The chain couples TRBV9 to TRBJ2-1; TRBD2 aligns across 8 bases. CDR1 is SGDLS, CDR2 YYNGEE, per germline. CDR3 size: 18 residues. Here the CDR3 reads CASSVSSGGSSTYNGQFF. CDR3 sequence (DNA): TGTGCCAGCAGCGTATCCAGCGGGGGTTCTTCAACGTACAATGGGCAGTTCTTC. Complete variable domain (other parts from reference TRBV9 and TRBJ2-1): DSGVTQTPKHLITATGQRVTLRCSPRSGDLSVYWYQQSLDQGLQFLIQYYNGEERAKGNILERFSAQQFPDLHSELNLSSLELGDSALYFCASSVSSGGSSTYNGQFFGPGTRLTVL.

V gene TRBV29-1 combines with J gene TRBJ2-7; 14 nucleotides match TRBD2. Trimming at V came to 5 bases and at J to 6 bases, leaving 6 bases not matched to a gene. The CDR3 extends over 14 amino acids. CDR1 and CDR2 from the germline V gene are SQVTM and ANQGSEA. In DNA, the CDR3 is TGCAGCGTTTCCGGGACTAGCGGGGGTTCCGAGCAGTACTTC. Protein product: CSVSGTSGGSEQYF.

To note about this clonotype: One end of the junction varies from germline; a read error may be responsible. The V gene is TRBV4-3, the J gene TRBJ2-7; D gene uncertain. Germline V gene lookup returns CDR1 LGHNA and CDR2 YSLEER. This CDR3 is 17 amino acids long. CDR3 DNA: TGCGCCGGCAGCCAAGTACAATCCCGGAGCCGTCTGGGGGAGCAGTACTTC. It is translated as CAGSQVQSRSRLGEQYF.

This CDR3 is CASSLQGQGYTEAFF. DNA for the CDR3: TGTGCCAGCAGTTTACAGGGACAGGGGTACACTGAAGCTTTCTTT. V is TRBV12-3 or TRBV12-4 and J is TRBJ1-1; TRBD1 aligns across 10 bases. This CDR3 comprises 15 residues. Germline trimming cut 2 bases from V and 3 bases from J; bases unmatched to any gene: 3.

The chain carries TRBV29-1 and TRBJ1-4; D is possibly TRBD1 (5 bases). Trimming removed 7 bases from V and 8 bases from J, with 20 bases in between. The germline V gene has CDR1 SQVTM and CDR2 ANQGSEA. CDR3 length: 14 residues. CDR3 sequence (DNA): TGCAGCGCCCACGGCGGGGGGACGGGCGAAAAACTGTTTTTT. Encoded protein: CSAHGGGTGEKLFF.

This chain joins TRBV7-2 and TRBJ2-7; D unresolved. Germline V gives CDR1 SGHTA, CDR2 FQGNSA. Deletions cut 5 bases from V and 0 bases from J, with 11 bases between. The CDR3 is 14 amino acids. CDR3 sequence reads: CASSPTSSSYEQYF. The DNA of the CDR3 is TGTGCCAGCAGCCCCACAAGTAGCTCCTACGAGCAGTACTTC.

This clonotype was observed a few times. The junction and the germline gene differ at one end; a read error may be behind it. The genes are TRBV10-3 and TRBJ2-2; the D is unclear. Germline values: CDR1 ENHRY, CDR2 SYGVKD. This CDR3 is built from 12 residues. CDR3 DNA: TGTGCCATCAGACCGAACGCCGGGGAGCTGTTTTTT. This sequence encodes CAIRPNAGELFF.

The rearrangement joins TRBV2 to TRBJ2-3; D gene uncertain. The germline V and J ends were trimmed by 7 bases and 2 bases, with 13 bases remaining between them. The CDR3 is made up of 14 amino acids. The germline V gene encodes CDR1 SNHLY and CDR2 FYNNEI. CDR3 amino acids: CASTKGIDTDTQYF. For the CDR3, the DNA is TGTGCCAGCACAAAAGGGATTGACACAGATACGCAGTATTTT.

Note on this clonotype: A much larger clone is a single base away; this may be a read error. The genes are TRBV5-5 and TRBJ2-3; D is possibly TRBD1 (6 bases). Germline CDR1 and CDR2: SGHKS and YYEKEE (reference sequence). The ends were cut back, 2 bases at V and 1 base at J, with 11 bases in the middle. The CDR3 totals 15 residues. CDR3 in amino acids: CASSFSRTGTDTQYF. For the CDR3, the DNA is TGTGCCAGCAGCTTTTCCCGGACAGGCACAGATACGCAGTATTTT. Full variable domain (rest looked up from reference TRBV5-5 and TRBJ2-3): DAGVTQSPTHLIKTRGQQVTLRCSPISGHKSVSWYQQVLGQGPQFIFQYYEKEERGRGNFPDRFSARQFPNYSSELNVNALLLGDSALYLCASSFSRTGTDTQYFGPGTRLTVL.

The chain links TRBV7-9 to TRBJ2-7, with 9 bases that match TRBD1. The trim removed 5 bases at V and 7 bases at J, leaving 9 bases unmatched. Germline V gene sequence: CDR1 SEHNR, CDR2 FQNEAQ (reference sequence). The CDR3 is 14 amino acids. CDR3 DNA: TGTGCCAGCAGCGCCCGGGGACAGGGTGGGGAGCAGTACTTC. Protein product: CASSARGQGGEQYF. The full variable domain, its missing parts supplied by reference TRBV7-9 and TRBJ2-7, is DTGVSQNPRHKITKRGQNVTFRCDPISEHNRLYWYRQTLGQGPEFLTYFQNEAQLEKSRLLSDRFSAERPKGSFSTLEIQRTEQGDSAMYLCASSARGQGGEQYFGPGTRLTVT.

This clonotype occurred a few times. The chain combines TRBV7-6 with TRBJ2-3; no clear D. V was trimmed by 5 bases and J by 5 bases, leaving 11 bases between them. CDR3 length equals 13 residues. Germline V CDR1 and CDR2: SGHVS, FNYEAQ. The CDR3 spells CASSPSEVDTQYF. In nucleotides, the CDR3 is TGTGCCAGCAGCCCCAGCGAGGTAGATACGCAGTATTTT.

This clonotype was recorded at least ten times. The chain recombines TRBV7-2 with TRBJ2-7, with D perhaps matching TRBD1 (6 bases). Trimming took 6 bases from V and 5 from J, leaving 17 bases between them. Germline V gene lookup returns CDR1 SGHTA and CDR2 FQGNSA. This CDR3 has 14 residues. CDR3 nucleotide sequence: TGTGCCAGCAGTAGGGGGAGCCTCCGGGACGAGCAGTACTTC. It is translated as CASSRGSLRDEQYF.

J is TRBJ2-7 and V is TRBV7-2, with D perhaps matching TRBD1 (6 bases). Trimming stripped 4 bases from V and 6 bases from J, with 19 bases between. Germline assignment: CDR1 SGHTA and CDR2 FQGNSA. The CDR3 is made up of 15 amino acids. The CDR3: CASSSTGTTDSEQYF. CDR3 nucleotide sequence: TGTGCCAGCAGCTCGACCGGGACAACGGATTCCGAGCAGTACTTC.

This chain uses TRBV28 with TRBJ1-2; D unresolved. The CDR3 consists of 15 residues. Trimming left V 6 bases short and J 2 bases short, with 16 bases between. The germline V gene encodes CDR1 MDHEN and CDR2 SYDVKM. The CDR3 sequence is CASSPHGVKNYGYTF. DNA of the CDR3: TGTGCCAGCAGCCCCCATGGAGTCAAGAACTATGGCTACACCTTC.

This chain joins TRBV5-1 and TRBJ2-5, with D maybe TRBD1 (6 bases). Trimming shortened V by 0 bases and J by 4 bases, and 10 bases separated the two germline ends. The V gene's germline CDR1 is SGHRS and CDR2 YFSETQ. This CDR3 has 14 residues. The CDR3 loop reads CASSLDRVGETQYF. The CDR3 coding sequence is TGCGCCAGCAGCTTGGACAGGGTCGGAGAGACCCAGTACTTC.

The chain combines TRBV12-3 or TRBV12-4 with TRBJ2-3, with 8 nucleotides matching TRBD2. J lost 1 base, V lost 6 bases, and 9 bases had no gene match. The CDR3 consists of 16 residues. CDR3 loop: CASSFDGGARTDTQYF. The CDR3 nucleotides read TGTGCCAGCAGCTTTGACGGGGGGGCTCGCACAGATACGCAGTATTTT.

As for this clonotype: One end of the junction fails to match germline, which may point to a read error. The chain employs TRBV4-1 and TRBJ2-6, with TRBD1 as a possible D gene (6 bases). There are 16 residues in the CDR3. The germline V gene encodes CDR1 MGHRA and CDR2 YSYEKL. The CDR3 DNA sequence: TGCGCCAGCACCCAAGACAGGTTCGCTGGGGCCAACGTCCTGACTTTC. Translating gives CASTQDRFAGANVLTF.

This clonotype was detected a few times. V and J are TRBV12-3 or TRBV12-4 and TRBJ1-4, with 7 positions matching TRBD1. This CDR3 spans 15 amino acids. After removal of 6 bases from V and 2 bases from J, the junction contained 6 bases not matched to a gene. CDR3 in DNA: TGTGCCAGCAGCCCTTTACAGGGGACTAATGAAAAACTGTTTTTT. As protein: CASSPLQGTNEKLFF.